These T cell receptor beta chains were read from a single sample in a study of cytomegalovirus exposure and HLA in healthy donors. Sequencing was performed with immunoSEQ multiplex PCR; in TCRdb, only in-frame clones are kept and a portion is missing. The repertoire holds fewer than 40,000 clones, roughly 82% seen once, with 3.6% in the top ten. Sequencing used PBMCs. The receptors come from a woman aged 18-30 years in good health and CMV-seronegative. Both conserved end residues are trimmed from each CDR3.

TRBV19 ASSPTRGQPQH
TRBV30 AWERQSNQPQH
TRBV5-6 ASSFPPGAGGNEQF
TRBV6-1 ASEWEEAGYQPQH
TRBV28 ASRRTSGRVYEQY
TRBV7-7 ASSCWAGAPRDTGELF
TRBV7-8 ASSVRTPSNTGELF
TRBV15 ATSSLGGTRSYNEQF
TRBV14 ASSQDQGIPYEQY
TRBV29-1 SVENPLAGEYEQY
TRBV4-3 ASSQELRGSFTEAF
TRBV5-1 ASTTSPFNEQF
TRBV7-9 ASSPGASGGPDTQY
TRBV28 ASSLSRGSDEKLF
TRBV27 ASSPNHRGPIEAF
TRBV6-6 ASSTQGGTEAF
TRBV9 ASSDERGGTDTQY
TRBV19 ASSIWAAMNTEAF
TRBV6-5 ASSFPRRGGDTEAF
TRBV19 ASSIGETEQY
TRBV9 ASSVDLAGWNEQF
TRBV27 ASSLSKAGAPGNEQF